This is a list of T cell receptor beta chains from one sample in a study of HIV-infected patients and healthy controls. TCRdb analysed the 5' RACE reads with MiXCR anew, one entry per CDR3 protein. This table holds approximately 64,000 distinct CDR3 sequences, roughly 21% found once. Specimen: CD4+ T cells from blood. The source is a human donor in good health. The CDR3 runs from the conserved cysteine through the conserved F or W. D genes are given only for firm matches. Clone size appears in some rows only: once, few, many, or a class for an expanded clone.

v_call: TRBV9; d_call: -; clone_size: many; j_call: TRBJ1-1; cdr3_nt: TGTGCCAGCAGCCCCTATGGGGGAAATTTTGGCACTGAAGCTTTCTTT; cdr3_aa: CASSPYGGNFGTEAFF
v_call: TRBV18; d_call: -; clone_size: -; j_call: TRBJ1-5; cdr3_nt: TGTGCCAGCTCGCGGCCCCAGCATTTT; cdr3_aa: CASSRPQHF
v_call: TRBV20-1; d_call: -; clone_size: many; j_call: TRBJ1-6; cdr3_nt: TGCAGTGCTCGCCAGGATTCGGATTCACCCCTCCACTTT; cdr3_aa: CSARQDSDSPLHF
v_call: TRBV7-2; d_call: -; clone_size: many; j_call: TRBJ1-2; cdr3_nt: TGTGCCAGCAGCTTAGCCAGGCGCTCTACCTATGGCTACACCTTC; cdr3_aa: CASSLARRSTYGYTF
v_call: TRBV2; d_call: TRBD1; clone_size: few; j_call: TRBJ1-1; cdr3_nt: TGTGCCAGCAGTGAATCGGCAGGGGGAAACACTGAAGCTTTCTTT; cdr3_aa: CASSESAGGNTEAFF
v_call: TRBV5-5; d_call: TRBD1; clone_size: many; j_call: TRBJ1-6; cdr3_nt: TGTGCCAGCAGCTACGAATGGACAGGGAACCCCCTCCACTTT; cdr3_aa: CASSYEWTGNPLHF
v_call: TRBV6-5; d_call: -; clone_size: many; j_call: TRBJ2-5; cdr3_nt: TGTGCCAGCAGTTACGGTATTATGGGGGCTCGAGAGACCCAGTACTTC; cdr3_aa: CASSYGIMGARETQYF
v_call: TRBV5-1; d_call: TRBD1; clone_size: -; j_call: TRBJ1-1; cdr3_nt: TGCGCCAGCAGGGGACAGGGGATCCCTGAAGCTTTCTTT; cdr3_aa: CASRGQGIPEAFF
v_call: TRBV30; d_call: -; clone_size: few; j_call: TRBJ2-3; cdr3_nt: TGTGCCTCATCACTAGGGGGAGGACGTACGCAGTATTTT; cdr3_aa: CASSLGGGRTQYF
v_call: TRBV2; d_call: -; clone_size: many; j_call: TRBJ1-1; cdr3_nt: TGTGCCAGCAGTCTAATCACTGAAGCTTTCTTT; cdr3_aa: CASSLITEAFF
v_call: TRBV12-3/TRBV12-4; d_call: -; clone_size: -; j_call: TRBJ1-2; cdr3_nt: TGTGCCAGCAACTTTAGTCGGGTTGGCGGTGGCTACACCTTC; cdr3_aa: CASNFSRVGGGYTF
v_call: TRBV20-1; d_call: -; clone_size: many; j_call: TRBJ1-3; cdr3_nt: TGCAGTGTCCGCACCCGTCCCCGTCTGGCTGGAAACACCATATATTTT; cdr3_aa: CSVRTRPRLAGNTIYF
v_call: TRBV27; d_call: -; clone_size: many; j_call: TRBJ2-7; cdr3_nt: TGTGCCAGCAGGGGGGCAGGCTACGAGCAGTACTTC; cdr3_aa: CASRGAGYEQYF
v_call: TRBV30; d_call: TRBD1; clone_size: -; j_call: TRBJ1-5; cdr3_nt: TGTGCCTGGAGTGTTGGAGGGGGCGGTCATCAGCCCCAGCATTTT; cdr3_aa: CAWSVGGGGHQPQHF
v_call: TRBV28; d_call: -; clone_size: few; j_call: TRBJ2-7; cdr3_nt: TGTGCCAGCAGTAGGGCCCCTTCCTACGAGCAGTACTTC; cdr3_aa: CASSRAPSYEQYF
v_call: TRBV5-1; d_call: -; clone_size: -; j_call: TRBJ2-6; cdr3_nt: TGCGCCAGCAGCTTGGACGGCAGCTCTGGGGCCAACGTCCTGACTTTC; cdr3_aa: CASSLDGSSGANVLTF
v_call: TRBV18; d_call: -; clone_size: many; j_call: TRBJ2-3; cdr3_nt: TGTGCCAGCTCACCACCGAGCTCAGATACGCAGTATTTT; cdr3_aa: CASSPPSSDTQYF
v_call: TRBV12-3/TRBV12-4; d_call: -; clone_size: few; j_call: TRBJ1-2; cdr3_nt: TGTGCCAGCACCACAAAGTATGGCTACACCTTC; cdr3_aa: CASTTKYGYTF
v_call: TRBV6-5; d_call: -; clone_size: few; j_call: TRBJ2-1; cdr3_nt: TGTGCCAGCAGATTCCAGGCTTCCCCCTTCAATGAGCAGTTCTTC; cdr3_aa: CASRFQASPFNEQFF
v_call: TRBV7-3; d_call: TRBD2; clone_size: many; j_call: TRBJ2-3; cdr3_nt: TGTGCCAGCAGAATGGGACTAGCGGCCACAGATACGCAGTATTTT; cdr3_aa: CASRMGLAATDTQYF
v_call: TRBV5-4; d_call: TRBD1; clone_size: few; j_call: TRBJ2-7; cdr3_nt: TGTGCCAGCAGCTCCGGGACAGGGGGTTTCTACGAGCAGTACTTC; cdr3_aa: CASSSGTGGFYEQYF
v_call: TRBV10-3; d_call: -; clone_size: many; j_call: TRBJ1-1; cdr3_nt: TGTGCCATCAAGAGGGAAGAGGGCACTGAAGCTTTCTTT; cdr3_aa: CAIKREEGTEAFF
v_call: TRBV3-1; d_call: -; clone_size: -; j_call: TRBJ2-7; cdr3_nt: TGTGCCAGCAGCCAACTCTACGAGCAGTACTTC; cdr3_aa: CASSQLYEQYF
v_call: TRBV12-3/TRBV12-4; d_call: TRBD1; clone_size: -; j_call: TRBJ1-1; cdr3_nt: TGTGCCAGCAGTCCAACCTCGGGACAGGGGTCGAACACTGAAGCTTTCTTT; cdr3_aa: CASSPTSGQGSNTEAFF
v_call: TRBV12-3/TRBV12-4; d_call: TRBD2; clone_size: -; j_call: TRBJ2-6; cdr3_nt: TGTGCCAGCAGTCCGATGGCCGGGACTAGCGCTTTACCCTCTGGGGCCAACGTCCTGACTTTC; cdr3_aa: CASSPMAGTSALPSGANVLTF
v_call: TRBV3-1; d_call: TRBD1; clone_size: many; j_call: TRBJ1-3; cdr3_nt: TGTGCCAGCAGCTCCCGGACAGGGTCTGGAAACACCATATATTTT; cdr3_aa: CASSSRTGSGNTIYF
v_call: TRBV9; d_call: TRBD1; clone_size: -; j_call: TRBJ2-1; cdr3_nt: TGTGCCAGCAGCGCCGGGACAGGATCTTACAATGAGCAGTTCTTC; cdr3_aa: CASSAGTGSYNEQFF
v_call: TRBV9; d_call: TRBD1; clone_size: few; j_call: TRBJ1-6; cdr3_nt: TGTGCCAGCAGCGTAGAAGTGAGGAGACAGGGGGATAATTCACCCCTCCACTTT; cdr3_aa: CASSVEVRRQGDNSPLHF
v_call: TRBV7-8; d_call: -; clone_size: -; j_call: TRBJ1-2; cdr3_nt: TGTGCCAGCAGCTTACGGGGGCAGCGCTATGGCTACACCTTC; cdr3_aa: CASSLRGQRYGYTF
v_call: TRBV7-9; d_call: TRBD1; clone_size: -; j_call: TRBJ1-5; cdr3_nt: TGTGCCAGCAGCCTTGCTCCGGGACAGGGTTCTCAGCCCCAGCATTTT; cdr3_aa: CASSLAPGQGSQPQHF
v_call: TRBV15; d_call: -; clone_size: few; j_call: TRBJ2-3; cdr3_nt: TGTGCCACCACGGAGACCACAACTAGCACAGATACGCAGTATTTT; cdr3_aa: CATTETTTSTDTQYF
v_call: TRBV12-3/TRBV12-4; d_call: -; clone_size: -; j_call: TRBJ2-7; cdr3_nt: TGTGCCAGCAGTTTAGCGTTACCATACGAGCAGTACTTC; cdr3_aa: CASSLALPYEQYF
v_call: TRBV12-3/TRBV12-4; d_call: -; clone_size: many; j_call: TRBJ2-1; cdr3_nt: TGTGCCAGCAGTCCCACCTATGAGCAGTTCTTC; cdr3_aa: CASSPTYEQFF
v_call: TRBV12-3/TRBV12-4; d_call: -; clone_size: many; j_call: TRBJ1-1; cdr3_nt: TGTGCCAGCAGTCCCGGGACACTGAGCACTGAAGCTTTCTTT; cdr3_aa: CASSPGTLSTEAFF
v_call: TRBV4-1; d_call: -; clone_size: -; j_call: TRBJ1-1; cdr3_nt: TGCGCCAGCAGTAAAACCCAGAGGGCGGGAGCTTTCTTT; cdr3_aa: CASSKTQRAGAFF
v_call: TRBV2; d_call: -; clone_size: -; j_call: TRBJ2-2; cdr3_nt: TGTGCCAGCAGTGGGCAGGCAGAGTCCGGGGAGCTGTTTTTT; cdr3_aa: CASSGQAESGELFF
v_call: TRBV2; d_call: -; clone_size: many; j_call: TRBJ2-1; cdr3_nt: TGTGCCAGCAGTGAGTGGGGGGAGGCTGAGCAGTTCTTC; cdr3_aa: CASSEWGEAEQFF
v_call: TRBV7-6; d_call: TRBD1; clone_size: many; j_call: TRBJ1-2; cdr3_nt: TGTGCCAGCAGCTCGACAGGGGGCAGTGGCTACACCTTC; cdr3_aa: CASSSTGGSGYTF
v_call: TRBV12-3/TRBV12-4; d_call: TRBD1; clone_size: many; j_call: TRBJ2-7; cdr3_nt: TGTGCCAGCAGTTTAGGACAGGGCTACGAGCAGTACTTC; cdr3_aa: CASSLGQGYEQYF
v_call: TRBV12-3/TRBV12-4; d_call: -; clone_size: few; j_call: TRBJ2-7; cdr3_nt: TGTGCCAGCCGGAGGGAATACGAGCAGTACTTC; cdr3_aa: CASRREYEQYF
v_call: TRBV6-5; d_call: TRBD1; clone_size: many; j_call: TRBJ1-5; cdr3_nt: TGTGCCAGCAGACGAGGGACAGGGGGAACGGCCAATCAGCCCCAGCATTTT; cdr3_aa: CASRRGTGGTANQPQHF
v_call: TRBV27; d_call: -; clone_size: few; j_call: TRBJ1-6; cdr3_nt: TGTGCCAGCAGTTTATCGGACAAAAATTCACCCCTCCACTTT; cdr3_aa: CASSLSDKNSPLHF
v_call: TRBV7-2; d_call: -; clone_size: many; j_call: TRBJ2-1; cdr3_nt: TGTGCCAGCAGCTTAGCGTCCTCAGACCGGGGCAATGAGCAGTTCTTC; cdr3_aa: CASSLASSDRGNEQFF
v_call: TRBV20-1; d_call: -; clone_size: few; j_call: TRBJ1-3; cdr3_nt: TGCAGTGCTAGGGCCTCCCGTAGGGCTGGAAACACCATATATTTT; cdr3_aa: CSARASRRAGNTIYF